The clone carrying this T cell receptor (beta chain) was seen just once. As yet, its antigen is unknown. CDR3 length equals 13 residues. Germline V gene lookup returns CDR1 SQVTM and CDR2 ANQGSEA. V was clipped by 4 bases and J by 1 base, with 10 bases between them. The source of the sample is a study of T-cell reconstitution after alpha-beta-depleted transplantation in children. A TCRbeta library incorporating unique molecular identifiers was prepared. TCRdb reprocessed the PCR reads with MiXCR, giving one entry per CDR3 protein. The sample yields fewer than 500,000 distinct CDR3 sequences, 43% seen once. Findings and limits, study-wide: Roughly two months post-transplant, alpha-beta T cells reportedly originated from several hundred graft clones that had expanded. After one year, T-cell counts and TCRbeta diversity mostly came from new T cells. After transplant, high TCRbeta diversity at day 60 in some patients arose from surviving recipient T cells and thymic progenitors.

This chain connects TRBV29-1 to TRBJ1-1; D is unclear. The sequencing used PBMCs, collected before TCRalphabeta/CD19-depleted stem cell transplant. This clonotype was obtained from a girl aged 2-10 years with aplastic anemia, due to receive a stem cell transplant. The CDR3 nucleotides are TGCAGCGTTGCTAGCCCACGGAACACTGAAGCTTTCTTT. It yields the protein CSVASPRNTEAFF.